These T cell receptor beta chains were read from a single sample in a study of blood T cell repertoires in COVID-19. Assay used: immunoSEQ multiplex PCR; TCRdb lists only in-frame clones, some missing. The sample lists fewer than 500,000 clones, 85% to 90% occurring once. The specimen was peripheral blood. These receptor sequences come from a woman aged 25 to 39 with acute or convalescent COVID-19. Both conserved end residues are part of each CDR3. D genes are given only for firm matches. Clone size is not always given. Where it is, it says once, few, many or a class for expanded clones.

TRBJ2-3 TRBV3-1/TRBV3-2 NA TRBD1 TGTGCCAGCAGCCAGGGTTTGGGACAGTTGACAGATACGCAGTATTTT CASSQGLGQLTDTQYF
TRBJ2-1 TRBV6-6 NA NA TGTGCCAGCAGTTTAAACAGCAATGAGCAGTTCTTC CASSLNSNEQFF
TRBJ2-1 TRBV29-1 NA TRBD1 TGCAGCGCAGACAGGGCTGGGGGTGAGCAGTTCTTC CSADRAGGEQFF
TRBJ1-1 TRBV7-3 NA NA TGTGCCAGCCAGAGACAGAAGAACACTGAAGCTTTCTTT CASQRQKNTEAFF
TRBJ2-3 TRBV28 NA NA TGTGCCAGCAGTCAACGGACAGTGAGCACAGATACGCAGTATTTT CASSQRTVSTDTQYF
TRBJ2-7 TRBV10-3 NA TRBD1 TGTGCCAACTCGGGACAGGGGTCCTACGAGCAGTACTTC CANSGQGSYEQYF
TRBJ2-1 TRBV12-3/TRBV12-4 NA NA TGTGCCAGCAGAACGGGGGTGGTTTATGAGCAGTTCTTC CASRTGVVYEQFF
TRBJ2-3 TRBV10-1 NA TRBD2 TGCGCCAGCAAGGGTTGGCGGGGGACGACAGATACGCAGTATTTT CASKGWRGTTDTQYF
TRBJ1-2 TRBV24-1 NA NA TGTGCCACCAGTGAGTCACAGGGTATGGATGGCTACACCTTC CATSESQGMDGYTF
TRBJ1-5 TRBV28 once TRBD1 TGTGCCAGCAGTTTCCCACAGGGGGCGCTCCTTAATCAGCCCCAGCATTTT CASSFPQGALLNQPQHF
TRBJ2-2 TRBV27 NA NA TGTGCCAGCAGTTCCCTCCACGTGGGGACTAACACCGGGGAGCTGTTTTTT CASSSLHVGTNTGELFF